In its sample, the clone carrying this TCR beta chain was seen a few times. The data stem from a study of blood T cell repertoires in COVID-19. Study-level information: Nucleic acid was either cDNA or gDNA, and it came from T cells, B-cell-depleted T cells, or PBMCs.

There are 17 residues in the CDR3. CDR1 and CDR2 (germline): SGHVS, FQNEAQ. V lost 5 bases and J lost 0, with 17 bases in between. Sequencing was performed with immunoSEQ multiplex PCR; in TCRdb, only in-frame clones are kept and a portion is missing. The table has 95,000 to 150,000 clones, around 86% seen once. The rearrangement links TRBV7-8 to TRBJ1-5; D is perhaps TRBD1 (6 bases). The sample taken for sequencing was peripheral blood. This sequence was found in a human donor in a cohort sampled during active COVID-19. The chain's CDR3 is CASSQAGGQYSNQPQHF. In DNA form, the CDR3 reads TGTGCCAGCAGCCAGGCGGGGGGGCAGTATAGCAATCAGCCCCAGCATTTT. The full variable domain, in which reference TRBV7-8 and TRBJ1-5 provide the parts outside the CDR3, is GAGVSQSPRYKVAKRGQDVALRCDPISGHVSLFWYQQALGQGPEFLTYFQNEAQLDKSGLPSDRFFAERPEGSVSTLKIQRTQQEDSAVYLCASSQAGGQYSNQPQHFGDGTRLSIL.